This T cell receptor (beta chain) came from a study of blood T cells in healthy people across ages (dated by TCRdb to between 2014 and 2016). Broadly, across the study: In model experiments, template switching captured about one uniquely barcoded TCR beta cDNA molecule for every two T cells. The study measured age-related changes in TCR beta repertoire diversity using deep sequencing normalized with unique cDNA molecular identifiers. Four age groups were formed from the donors: young (average 16 years), middle-aged (less than 40), aged (roughly 58) and long-lived (82). To avoid experimental bias, donors of different ages were spread randomly across the sequencing lanes. Two additional independent replicas of 1 million unique cDNA reads from the same blood draw were analyzed for two donors (one aged 18 to 29 and one aged 80 or older). General findings and caveats noted by the study authors: Estimates of total diversity based on one million sequenced T cells were regarded as lower bounds and as underestimates. Observed TCR beta diversity per million T cells fell roughly linearly with age, and a significant reduction was already apparent by age around 39. Compared with the aged group, the long-lived group had more naive CD4+ T cells, fewer expanded clones and increased TCR diversity, a pattern suggesting age selection. Donor CMV infection status was unknown, potentially confounding age-related changes in expanded clonotypes. The percentage of naive T cells measured by flow cytometry correlated strongly with observed TCR beta diversity. Conclusive comparison of naive and antigen-experienced compartments was prevented by the profiling of bulk unsorted PBMCs.

The donors were around 39 Caucasian individuals from Russia, aged 6 to 90 years, who were systemically healthy. Each donor gave approximately 9.3 milliliters of peripheral blood, collected into EDTA-treated Vacutainer tubes. Ficoll-Paque density-gradient centrifugation was used to isolate PBMCs, with at least 6 million per sample. Total RNA, at least 6 micrograms per sample, was extracted from PBMCs with Trizol reagent. The percentages of naive CD45RAhigh/CD27high T cells were determined by flow cytometry on a PBMC aliquot from every donor. The method behind the library was 5' RACE. The listed sequencing device is Illumina HiSeq 2500. The second PCR ran for about 6 to 12 cycles and used a J-beta primer mix along with a sample-barcoded 5' primer. A unique molecular identifier was introduced onto each TCR beta cDNA molecule by a template-switch 5' adaptor carrying 12 random nucleotides. Each sample yielded at least 3 million CDR3-containing paired-end reads. The Mint cDNA synthesis kit, primed by a TRBC-specific oligonucleotide, was used to synthesize first-strand cDNA from all RNA. After uracil-DNA glycosylase treatment, a first 18-cycle PCR used universal primers M1SS and BC2_uni_R on all cDNA. Concerning the study's data processing: Each sample was normalized by randomly selecting 1 million high-quality reads, each carrying a distinct molecular identifier. Instead of being binned into consensus sequences, reads with shared molecular identifiers were discarded. MiTCR, with a Q25 quality threshold and the strictest error-elimination algorithm, was used for CDR3 identification, clonotype clustering and error correction. A nonparametric unseen species model using Euler transformation provided a lower-bound estimate of total TCR beta diversity. TCRdb reprocessed the public reads (quality trimming at Q25 with fastp, clone calling with MiXCR) and kept in-frame beta chains. Merged by CDR3 protein, the rows form single entries marked with the most common genes and DNA. None of the V and J calls come from the authors' own analysis; TCRdb made them. This sample gives more than 700,000 distinct CDR3 sequences in total; around half of them show up just once. The ten largest clonotypes hold under 50% of the sample.

Concerning this clonotype: Its antigen is unknown. A read error may account for a junction end that differs from germline.

Sequenced material: blood. The sequence was obtained from a man aged 80 or over in good health.

The CDR3 region: CASSNRESPLHF. In nucleotides, the sequence is TGCGCCAGCAGCAACAGGGAGTCACCCCTCCACTTC. The sequence joins TRBV5-1 to TRBJ1-6, with a tentative D gene TRBD1 over 6 matching bases. Taken from the germline V gene, the CDR1 and CDR2 loops are SGHRS and YFSETQ. Taken from cysteine to phenylalanine, the CDR3 has 12 residues. Of the read, only the CDR3 DNA is kept; its 36 bases are in frame from base 1. Reference TRBV5-1 and TRBJ1-6 genes cover what lies past the CDR3, so the full variable domain is KAGVTQTPRYLIKTRGQQVTLSCSPISGHRSVSWYQQTPGQGLQFLFEYFSETQRNKGNFPGRFSGRQFSNSRSEMNVSTLELGDSALYLCASSNRESPLHFGNGTRLTVT.